The T cell receptor (beta chain) under discussion was sequenced for a study of T cell changes during pregnancy in multiple sclerosis. The assay was immunoSEQ multiplex PCR, and TCRdb's table has in-frame clones only and misses some. The sample holds about 40,000 clones, roughly 92% seen once. The CDR3 contains 18 residues. The sequence was collected from a female donor with multiple sclerosis, enrolled in a pregnancy study. The chain carries TRBV7-5 and TRBJ2-7; the table's D call, TRBD2, was not checked against the DNA. TRBV7-5 is a pseudogene. The material was peripheral blood, obtained before pregnancy. CDR3 nucleotide sequence: TGTGCCAGAAGCTTAGCCCTGGGGACTAGCGGGCACCCCTACGAGCAGTACTTC. It codes for CARSLALGTSGHPYEQYF.